These 10 T cell receptor beta chains were all obtained from the same sample, sequenced in a study of T cell responses to AZD1222 COVID-19 vaccine. Data came from immunoSEQ multiplex PCR; TCRdb stores just in-frame clones and leaves some out. This table holds about 110,000 clones, around 87% found once. The input for sequencing was peripheral blood, taken 28 days after the second AZD1222 dose. These receptors all stem from an adult who received the AZD1222 COVID-19 vaccine.

The V call is TRBV19, the J call TRBJ2-6, with 7 bases fitting TRBD1. Germline CDR1 LNHDA, CDR2 SQIVND (reference sequence). The J segment lost 4 bases and the V segment lost 9 bases, leaving 15 bases of the junction unmatched. The length of the CDR3 is 17 residues. The CDR3 nucleotides read TGTGCCAGCTCACCGGGACAGTTCTCGTCGGGGGCCAACGTCCTGACTTTC. Translated: CASSPGQFSSGANVLTF. Combining the CDR3 with reference TRBV19 and TRBJ2-6 gives the whole variable domain DGGITQSPKYLFRKEGQNVTLSCEQNLNHDAMYWYRQDPGQGLRLIYYSQIVNDFQKGDIAEGYSVSREKKESFPLTVTSAQKNPTAFYLCASSPGQFSSGANVLTFGAGSRLTVL.

This chain's CDR3 is CASRTSGTDTQYF. CDR3 nucleotide sequence: TGTGCCAGCAGGACTAGCGGCACAGATACGCAGTATTTT. This chain links TRBV25-1 with TRBJ2-3; TRBD2 agrees at 8 bases. Unmatched junction bases numbered 0, after V lost 6 bases and J lost 1 base. The CDR3 length is 13 residues. Looked up from germline, CDR1 is MGHDK and CDR2 is SYGVNS.

The chain is built from TRBV28 and TRBJ2-7; D gene uncertain. The V gene's germline CDR1 is MDHEN and CDR2 SYDVKM. The CDR3 has 14 residues. V dropped 6 bases and J dropped 0 bases, with 12 bases sitting between them. CDR3: CASSPPTYSYEQYF. Here the CDR3 DNA reads TGTGCCAGCAGCCCACCGACCTACTCCTACGAGCAGTACTTC. The variable domain in full, completed from reference TRBV28 and TRBJ2-7, reads DVKVTQSSRYLVKRTGEKVFLECVQDMDHENMFWYRQDPGLGLRLIYFSYDVKMKEKGDIPEGYSVSREKKERFSLILESASTNQTSMYLCASSPPTYSYEQYFGPGTRLTVT.

This chain uses TRBV2 with TRBJ2-5, with D hard to call. The germline V gene encodes CDR1 SNHLY and CDR2 FYNNEI. The CDR3 contains 10 residues. Trimming took 3 bases from V and 7 from J, leaving 3 bases between them. CDR3 sequence: CASSEGTQYF. The CDR3 DNA follows: TGTGCCAGCAGTGAGGGGACCCAGTACTTC.

The CDR3 protein is CASSSLTGVMNTEAFF. CDR3 coding DNA: TGTGCCAGCAGTTCCCTGACAGGCGTTATGAACACTGAAGCTTTCTTT. This rearrangement joins TRBV6-5 to TRBJ1-1, with D possibly TRBD1 on 6 matching bases. The CDR3 runs 16 residues. Deletions cut 4 bases from V and 0 bases from J, with 15 bases between. Germline lookup yields CDR1 MNHEY and CDR2 SVGAGI.

The chain carries TRBV5-1 and TRBJ2-7; 8 bases fit TRBD1. This CDR3 comprises 16 residues. From germline, CDR1 is SGHRS and CDR2 YFSETQ. The V segment lost 4 bases and the J segment 1 base; nucleotides outside the gene matches: 10. DNA of the CDR3: TGCGCCAGCAGCCATCGGACAGGGATAAGTTCCTACGAGCAGTACTTC. Translation gives CASSHRTGISSYEQYF.

The J gene is TRBJ2-7, the V gene TRBV7-2, with a weak D call TRBD1 (6 bases). The CDR3 covers 14 residues. V dropped 2 bases and J dropped 4 bases, with 12 bases sitting between them. Per the germline V gene, CDR1 is SGHTA and CDR2 is FQGNSA. The CDR3 reads CASSLTGNRYEQYF. The CDR3 nucleotides read TGTGCCAGCAGCTTAACAGGGAACCGGTACGAGCAGTACTTC. Complete variable domain (other parts from reference TRBV7-2 and TRBJ2-7): GAGVSQSPSNKVTEKGKDVELRCDPISGHTALYWYRQSLGQGLEFLIYFQGNSAPDKSGLPSDRFSAERTGGSVSTLTIQRTQQEDSAVYLCASSLTGNRYEQYFGPGTRLTVT.

This clone occurred once. This chain uses TRBV7-2 with TRBJ2-1; D remains unclear. The germline gives CDR1 SGHTA, CDR2 FQGNSA. The CDR3 consists of 15 residues. V lost 2 bases to trimming and J lost 0 bases, with 8 bases between them. The CDR3 nucleotides are TGTGCCAGCAGCTTATCGTTAGGCTCCTACAATGAGCAGTTCTTC. Its protein is CASSLSLGSYNEQFF.

V and J are TRBV5-4 and TRBJ2-1; D is tentatively TRBD1 or TRBD2 (5 bases each). Trimming removed 3 bases at V and 2 bases at J, with 9 bases between. The CDR3 has 14 amino acids. The germline V gene has CDR1 SGHNT and CDR2 YYREEE (reference sequence). The DNA of the CDR3 is TGTGCCAGCAGCTCCCGGGACGCCTACAATGAGCAGTTCTTC. This codes for CASSSRDAYNEQFF. Supplemented by reference TRBV5-4 and TRBJ2-1, the full variable domain reads ETGVTQSPTHLIKTRGQQVTLRCSSQSGHNTVSWYQQALGQGPQFIFQYYREEENGRGNFPPRFSGLQFPNYSSELNVNALELDDSALYLCASSSRDAYNEQFFGPGTRLTVL.

The chain has TRBV7-9 and TRBJ2-7; TRBD1 matches 8 bases. Germline assignment: CDR1 SEHNR and CDR2 FQNEAQ (reference sequence). The CDR3 totals 15 residues. The trim removed 1 base at V and 2 bases at J, leaving 4 bases unmatched. CDR3 in amino acids: CASSLVVDRAYEQYF. The DNA for the CDR3 is TGTGCCAGCAGCTTAGTAGTGGACAGGGCCTACGAGCAGTACTTC.